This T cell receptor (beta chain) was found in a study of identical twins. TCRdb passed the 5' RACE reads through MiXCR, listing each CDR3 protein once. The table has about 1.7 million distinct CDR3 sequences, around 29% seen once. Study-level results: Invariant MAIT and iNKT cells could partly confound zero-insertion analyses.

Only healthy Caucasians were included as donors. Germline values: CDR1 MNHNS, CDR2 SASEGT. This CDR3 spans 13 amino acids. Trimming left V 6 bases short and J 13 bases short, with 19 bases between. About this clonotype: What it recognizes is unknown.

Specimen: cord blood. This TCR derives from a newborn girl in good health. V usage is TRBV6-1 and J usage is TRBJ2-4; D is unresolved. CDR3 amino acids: CASRTGSLYGQYF. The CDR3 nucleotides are TGTGCCAGCAGGACCGGTTCCCTCTACGGGCAGTACTTC.